The following is a TCR beta chain sequence with its context. The CDR3 totals 14 residues. V shed 4 bases, J shed 6 bases, and the junction held 10 bases outside the gene matches. Germline CDR1 and CDR2: SGHNT and YYREEE (reference sequence). Measured with immunoSEQ multiplex PCR; TCRdb has only the in-frame clones, and not every one. The table includes some 200,000 clones, 75% to 95% detected once. This specimen comes from a study of blood T cell repertoires in COVID-19. Study in general: Sites across the United States, Italy and Spain contributed samples from acute and convalescent COVID-19.

This chain uses TRBV5-4 with TRBJ2-7, with TRBD2 matching over 7 bases. Specimen: peripheral blood. The receptor was derived from a man aged 45-65 years with acute or convalescent COVID-19. As DNA, the CDR3 is TGTGCCAGCAGCCAATCCGGGGGGAGCGGCGAGCAGTACTTC. This encodes CASSQSGGSGEQYF.